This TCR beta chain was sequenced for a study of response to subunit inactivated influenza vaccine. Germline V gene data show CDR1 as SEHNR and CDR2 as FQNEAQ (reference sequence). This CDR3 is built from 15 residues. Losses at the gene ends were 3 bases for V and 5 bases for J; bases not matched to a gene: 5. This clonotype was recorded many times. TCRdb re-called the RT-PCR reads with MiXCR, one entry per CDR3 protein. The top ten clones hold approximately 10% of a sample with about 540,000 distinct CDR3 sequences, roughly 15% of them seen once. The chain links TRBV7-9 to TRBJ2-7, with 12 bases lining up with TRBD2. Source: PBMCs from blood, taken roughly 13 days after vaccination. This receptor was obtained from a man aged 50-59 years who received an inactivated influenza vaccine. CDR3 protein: CASSFLAGGLDEQYF. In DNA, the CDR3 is TGTGCCAGCAGCTTTCTAGCGGGGGGGCTGGACGAGCAGTACTTC.